One and the same sample provided the 27 T cell receptor beta chains below, sequenced in a study of multiple sclerosis patients with progressive multifocal leukoencephalopathy. The protocol was immunoSEQ multiplex PCR, while the TCRdb copy is restricted to in-frame clones and leaves out a portion. The repertoire holds roughly 34,000 clones, with about 88% as singletons. Time point described: before natalizumab initiation. The sample consisted of PBMCs. These receptors were obtained from a human donor with multiple sclerosis.

The chain combines TRBV7-9 with TRBJ1-1; D unresolved. Germline CDR1 is SEHNR and CDR2 is FQNEAQ (reference sequence). V was shortened by 5 bases and J by 7 bases, with 8 bases between the two germline ends. The CDR3 is made up of 11 amino acids. Here the CDR3 DNA reads TGTGCCAGCAGCCCAGGAATTGAAGCTTTCTTT. Protein sequence: CASSPGIEAFF.

The V gene is TRBV25-1, the J gene TRBJ2-1; D is ambiguous. Germline values: CDR1 MGHDK, CDR2 SYGVNS. The CDR3 runs 15 residues. Trimming took off 2 bases at V and 6 bases at J, with 14 bases between the two ends. CDR3 DNA sequence: TGTGCCAGCAGTGAAATTGGCGAAGGCGGCAATGAGCAGTTCTTC. As protein: CASSEIGEGGNEQFF.

This rearrangement joins TRBV7-6 to TRBJ2-1; a weak D match, TRBD2 (6 bases). CDR1 is SGHVS, CDR2 FNYEAQ, per germline. There are 17 residues in the CDR3. With 5 bases removed from V and 1 base from J, the gap between germline ends came to 18 bases. This CDR3 reads CASSPRGGLTSYNEQFF. CDR3 DNA: TGTGCCAGCAGCCCTCGGGGAGGACTTACTTCCTACAATGAGCAGTTCTTC.

This clone was seen once. The chain is built from TRBV2 and TRBJ1-1; D remains ambiguous. CDR1 is SNHLY, CDR2 FYNNEI, per germline. There are 13 residues in the CDR3. The V end lost 6 bases, the J end lost 8 bases, and 16 bases lay between the germline ends. CDR3 protein: CASRWKGSFEAFF. The CDR3 bases are TGTGCCAGCAGGTGGAAAGGTTCTTTCGAAGCTTTCTTT.

The chain recombines TRBV5-1 with TRBJ1-1; 7 positions match TRBD1. The V gene's germline CDR1 is SGHRS and CDR2 YFSETQ. Losses at the gene ends were 0 bases for V and 7 bases for J; bases not matched to a gene: 0. The CDR3 runs to 12 residues. The CDR3 nucleotides are TGCGCCAGCAGCTTGGGACAGGGTGAAGCTTTCTTT. Protein: CASSLGQGEAFF.

The chain couples TRBV4-3 to TRBJ2-7, with TRBD2 identical over 10 bases. Per the germline V gene, CDR1 is LGHNA and CDR2 is YSLEER. V shed 2 bases and J 3 bases; nucleotides not matched to a gene: 10. This CDR3 comprises 17 residues. The CDR3 region is CASSQQLGLAGVYEQYF. DNA for the CDR3: TGCGCCAGCAGCCAACAGCTGGGGCTAGCGGGAGTCTACGAGCAGTACTTC.

The chain has TRBV5-4 and TRBJ1-1; the D gene is possibly TRBD1 (6 bases). The CDR3 totals 15 residues. CDR1 is SGHNT and CDR2 is YYREEE in the germline V gene (reference sequence). Trimming removed 5 bases at V and 2 bases at J, with 16 bases between. This CDR3 is CASRSLGQSNTEAFF. In DNA, the CDR3 is TGTGCCAGCAGGTCGCTAGGACAGAGCAACACTGAAGCTTTCTTT.

The J gene is TRBJ2-2, the V gene TRBV19, with D possibly called TRBD1 or TRBD2 (5 bases each). The CDR3 runs 14 residues. The V end was cut by 5 bases, the J end by 2 bases, with 9 bases between. Germline V CDR1 and CDR2: LNHDA, SQIVND (reference sequence). CDR3 residues: CASSGRDNTGELFF. CDR3 coding DNA: TGTGCCAGTAGTGGCCGGGACAACACCGGGGAGCTGTTTTTT.

The chain recombines TRBV6-5 with TRBJ2-7, with D maybe TRBD1 (5 bases). Germline V gene data show CDR1 as MNHEY and CDR2 as SVGAGI. The CDR3 is 16 amino acids. The germline V and J ends were trimmed by 2 bases and 0 bases, with 14 bases remaining between them. The CDR3 region is CASSYNTGASSYEQYF. The CDR3 nucleotides read TGTGCCAGCAGTTACAATACAGGCGCTAGCTCCTACGAGCAGTACTTC.

The V and J genes are TRBV30 and TRBJ2-7; 9 nucleotides line up with TRBD2. Trimming cost V 4 bases and J 8 bases; bases outside gene matches: 3. Per germline, CDR1 GTSNPN and CDR2 SVGIG (reference sequence). The CDR3 length is 11 residues. The CDR3 reads CAWTAGGKQYF. CDR3 nucleotides: TGTGCCTGGACCGCGGGGGGGAAGCAGTACTTC.

This chain links TRBV10-3 with TRBJ2-3; 7 bases map to TRBD1. CDR3 size: 13 residues. The germline CDR1 and CDR2 sequences are ENHRY and SYGVKD. Unmatched junction bases numbered 9, after V lost 10 bases and J lost 5 bases. CDR3 sequence: CATRGQGEDTQYF. CDR3 in DNA: TGTGCCACCCGAGGGCAGGGGGAAGATACGCAGTATTTT.

This clone was detected only once. The chain combines TRBV4-3 with TRBJ1-2; D unresolved. Trimming cost V 4 bases and J 1 base, with 13 bases left between them. In germline, CDR1 is LGHNA, CDR2 YSLEER. CDR3 length: 15 amino acids. This CDR3 reads CASSPAVGSNYGYTF. In DNA form, the CDR3 reads TGCGCCAGCAGCCCCGCAGTTGGGAGTAACTATGGCTACACCTTC.

As DNA, the CDR3 is TGTGCCAGCAGTGACTCCGGGGGGAGTGGTCCAGAGACCCAGTACTTC. Its protein product is CASSDSGGSGPETQYF. The chain links TRBV6-4 to TRBJ2-5; TRBD2 agrees at 7 bases. The CDR3 sequence is 16 residues long. Trimming cost V 0 bases and J 4 bases; bases outside gene matches: 8. Germline lookup yields CDR1 MRHNA and CDR2 SNTAGT.

The V call is TRBV10-3, the J call TRBJ1-1; 8 bases match TRBD1. With V trimmed by 8 bases and J by 0 bases, 8 bases remained unmatched. CDR3 length equals 15 residues. CDR1 and CDR2 (germline): ENHRY, SYGVKD. Written as DNA, the CDR3 is TGTGCCATCGCGGACAGGGACGATATGAACACTGAAGCTTTCTTT. It is translated as CAIADRDDMNTEAFF.

The chain is built from TRBV5-6 and TRBJ2-7, with TRBD2 identical over 9 bases. V was pared by 4 bases and J by 4 bases, with 15 bases of the junction left unmatched. Germline CDR1 is SGHDT and CDR2 is YYEEEE. The CDR3 is 17 residues long. DNA of the CDR3: TGTGCCAGCAGCCCCTATGTTGCGGGAGGGCCACGGTACGAGCAGTACTTC. Encoded protein: CASSPYVAGGPRYEQYF.

The chain joins TRBV7-2 to TRBJ2-3; D tentatively fits TRBD1 or TRBD2 (5 bases each). This CDR3 contains 14 residues. Germline CDR1 is SGHTA and CDR2 is FQGNSA. V was clipped by 1 base and J by 3 bases, with 8 bases between them. CDR3 DNA: TGTGCCAGCAGCTTAGACGGGGCTACAGATACGCAGTATTTT. It translates to CASSLDGATDTQYF. Filled out from reference TRBV7-2 and TRBJ2-3, the complete variable domain reads GAGVSQSPSNKVTEKGKDVELRCDPISGHTALYWYRQSLGQGLEFLIYFQGNSAPDKSGLPSDRFSAERTGGSVSTLTIQRTQQEDSAVYLCASSLDGATDTQYFGPGTRLTVL.

The J gene is TRBJ2-1, the V gene TRBV9, with D uncertain. Trimming left V 0 bases short and J 0 bases short, with 10 bases between. CDR1 SGDLS and CDR2 YYNGEE come from the germline V gene. This CDR3 is 16 amino acids long. CDR3 sequence (DNA): TGTGCCAGCAGCGTAGTCGGTAGGAGCTCCTACAATGAGCAGTTCTTC. This encodes CASSVVGRSSYNEQFF.

In its sample, this clone was seen once. The chain joins TRBV27 to TRBJ2-7, with 8 nucleotides matching TRBD2. Germline CDR1 MNHEY, CDR2 SMNVEV (reference sequence). With V trimmed by 8 bases and J by 3 bases, 9 bases remained unmatched. This CDR3 comprises 14 residues. As DNA, the CDR3 is TGTGCCAGCTCCCGCTTAGCGGGGAGCTACGAGCAGTACTTC. It is translated as CASSRLAGSYEQYF.

The DNA for the CDR3 is TGTGCCAGCAGCTTATTTCGAGCGGGAGGAACCTACGAGCAGTACTTC. As protein: CASSLFRAGGTYEQYF. The rearrangement links TRBV13 to TRBJ2-7, with TRBD2 identical over 9 bases. J lost 2 bases, V lost 2 bases, and 7 bases had no gene match. There are 16 residues in the CDR3. CDR1 and CDR2 (germline): PRHDT, FYEKMQ (reference sequence). Combining the CDR3 with reference TRBV13 and TRBJ2-7 gives the whole variable domain AAGVIQSPRHLIKEKRETATLKCYPIPRHDTVYWYQQGPGQDPQFLISFYEKMQSDKGSIPDRFSAQQFSDYHSELNMSSLELGDSALYFCASSLFRAGGTYEQYFGPGTRLTVT.

The V call is TRBV7-3, the J call TRBJ1-2, with TRBD1 matching 7 bases. The germline V gene encodes CDR1 SGHTA and CDR2 FQGTGA. This CDR3 spans 14 amino acids. The junction had 4 bases not matched to a gene; V was cut back by 2 bases and J by 4 bases. The CDR3 DNA reads as TGTGCCAGCAGCTTAGACCGGGACAGCTATGGCTACACCTTC. Translation: CASSLDRDSYGYTF.

The chain employs TRBV6-5 and TRBJ2-7, with D unresolved. V dropped 2 bases and J dropped 3 bases, with 8 bases sitting between them. Germline V gene sequence: CDR1 MNHEY, CDR2 SVGAGI. CDR3 length: 13 residues. This CDR3 reads CASSYVVNYEQYF. Here the CDR3 DNA reads TGTGCCAGCAGTTACGTCGTAAACTACGAGCAGTACTTC.

V gene TRBV6-5 combines with J gene TRBJ2-2, with no clear D. Trimming stripped 6 bases from V and 4 bases from J, with 12 bases between. The germline V gene encodes CDR1 MNHEY and CDR2 SVGAGI. CDR3 size: 14 residues. CDR3 sequence: CASSVRPVTGELFF. The CDR3 DNA reads as TGTGCCAGCAGCGTTCGACCGGTCACCGGGGAGCTGTTTTTT.

The chain links TRBV9 to TRBJ2-1, with D maybe TRBD1 (6 bases). V lost 3 bases to trimming and J lost 1 base, with 14 bases between them. CDR1 and CDR2 from the germline V gene are SGDLS and YYNGEE. This CDR3 has 16 amino acids. The CDR3 DNA sequence: TGTGCCAGCAGCGCCAAGCAGGGGTGGTCCTACAATGAGCAGTTCTTC. This codes for CASSAKQGWSYNEQFF.

The J gene is TRBJ2-2, the V gene TRBV29-1; 8 bases line up with TRBD2. CDR1 and CDR2 from the germline V gene are SQVTM and ANQGSEA. This CDR3 has 14 residues. Trimming removed 4 bases from V and 0 bases from J; junction bases left unmatched: 1. CDR3 in amino acids: CSVGSGTNTGELFF. The CDR3 nucleotides are TGCAGCGTTGGTAGCGGGACGAACACCGGGGAGCTGTTTTTT.

This clone occurred a few times. The chain recombines TRBV10-3 with TRBJ1-4; TRBD1 agrees at 8 bases. Germline loops: CDR1 ENHRY, CDR2 SYGVKD. The CDR3 length is 16 residues. V lost 1 base and J lost 8; bases outside the gene matches: 9. CDR3 in DNA: TGTGCCATCAGTGAGTTAGGGCAGGGGGCAGGAGAAAAACTGTTTTTT. Its protein is CAISELGQGAGEKLFF.

The chain uses TRBV2 and TRBJ2-2, with D possibly being TRBD1 (5 bases). Trimming pared 6 bases from V and 1 base from J, leaving 9 bases between. Germline lookup yields CDR1 SNHLY and CDR2 FYNNEI. This CDR3 has 14 residues. The chain's CDR3 is CASRPQGNTGELFF. CDR3 DNA sequence: TGTGCCAGCAGGCCGCAGGGGAACACCGGGGAGCTGTTTTTT.

V is TRBV9 and J is TRBJ1-4; 10 nucleotides agree with TRBD1. The germline V gene encodes CDR1 SGDLS and CDR2 YYNGEE. This CDR3 comprises 16 residues. J gave up 6 bases and V 0 bases, and 5 bases lay outside the gene matches. CDR3 region: CASSVGGTGEYEKLFF. The CDR3 DNA reads as TGTGCCAGCAGCGTAGGGGGGACAGGGGAATATGAAAAACTGTTTTTT.